This TCR beta chain appears in the sequencing data of a study of neoadjuvant anti-PD-1 for oral cavity cancer. Time point noted: after neoadjuvant nivolumab, at surgical resection. CDR1 and CDR2 from the germline V gene are ENHRY and SYGVKD. This CDR3 has 13 amino acids. Between the trimmed V and J ends, which lost 3 bases and 8 bases, there was a span of 13 bases. Assay: immunoSEQ multiplex PCR; the TCRdb copy retains only in-frame clones and omits some. Among tens of thousands of clones listed, 77% were seen once. Sequenced material: PBMCs, taken after nivolumab (anti-PD-1) treatment. The chain links TRBV10-3 to TRBJ1-2, with unresolved D. The clonotype originates from a person aged 40 to 85 with oral cavity squamous cell carcinoma. The CDR3 reads CAISDATVFGYTF. For the CDR3, the DNA is TGTGCCATCAGTGACGCGACGGTTTTCGGCTACACCTTC.